This TCR beta chain derives from a study of T cell repertoires in cytomegalovirus infection. Study overall: CMV epitopes used comprised recently identified HLA-C-restricted ones and well-studied HLA-B-restricted ones. Study-wide results and limits: Dominant in the ex vivo response were TCR beta clonotypes restricted by HLA-C and specific for CMV. Adding up the frequency of public TCR beta families identified people who carried CMV plus the relevant HLA.

This clonotype has more than one count but fewer than ten. Antigen: not known. The germline gives CDR1 SGHVS, CDR2 FNYEAQ. CDR3 length: 15 residues. Unmatched junction bases numbered 3, after V lost 0 bases and J lost 2 bases. TCRdb itself ran the reads through MiXCR, one entry per CDR3 protein. The sample has 60,000 to 75,000 distinct CDR3 sequences, around 30% seen once. This receptor was taken from a human donor in good health (CMV status not recorded). Some clones in this sample may be carry-over from other donors' samples. Specimen: CD8+ T cells from cultured PBMCs, collected from culture after CMV antigen stimulation. The chain couples TRBV7-6 to TRBJ2-7; the match to TRBD1 covers 8 bases. CDR3 sequence reads: CASSLAGTGPYEQYF. The CDR3 DNA sequence: TGTGCCAGCAGCTTAGCGGGGACAGGACCCTACGAGCAGTACTTC.